One and the same sample provided the 32 T cell receptor beta chains below, sequenced in a study of CD8 T cells in ankylosing spondylitis. General study findings and limits: In ankylosing spondylitis blood, a motif of roughly eight highly homologous TCR beta variants appeared characteristic.

The antigens these receptors bind are not known. TCRdb reprocessed the 5' RACE reads via MiXCR and lists one record per CDR3 protein. In the table there are about 390,000 distinct CDR3 sequences, around 24% of which are singletons. Material for sequencing was blood, either unsorted or a sorted T cell fraction (not recorded which). The source is a male donor with ankylosing spondylitis.

This clonotype has at least ten counts. The chain employs TRBV5-1 and TRBJ1-1; D may be TRBD1 (6 bases). Germline-derived CDR1 and CDR2 are SGHRS and YFSETQ. V lost 4 bases, J lost 4 bases, and 11 bases lay in between. CDR3 length: 13 residues. DNA for the CDR3: TGCGCCAGCAGCCCAGGGGAACTCACTGAAGCTTTCTTT. Amino acids: CASSPGELTEAFF.

This clonotype has at least ten counts. This chain links TRBV5-1 with TRBJ1-4; D gene uncertain. Per the germline V gene, CDR1 is SGHRS and CDR2 is YFSETQ. V was pared by 0 bases and J by 6 bases, with 12 bases between. The CDR3 has 15 amino acids. The CDR3 protein is CASSLVSARDEKLFF. CDR3 coding DNA: TGCGCCAGCAGCTTGGTGTCAGCTCGGGATGAAAAACTGTTTTTT. Supplemented by reference TRBV5-1 and TRBJ1-4, the full variable domain reads KAGVTQTPRYLIKTRGQQVTLSCSPISGHRSVSWYQQTPGQGLQFLFEYFSETQRNKGNFPGRFSGRQFSNSRSEMNVSTLELGDSALYLCASSLVSARDEKLFFGSGTQLSVL.

This clonotype appeared a few times. V usage is TRBV7-2 and J usage is TRBJ2-3, with a tentative D call TRBD2 (6 bases). Germline V gives CDR1 SGHTA, CDR2 FQGNSA. The CDR3 is 14 residues long. V lost 4 bases to trimming and J lost 2 bases, with 10 bases between them. The CDR3: CASSSGLDTDTQYF. Here the CDR3 DNA reads TGTGCCAGCAGCTCGGGACTTGACACAGATACGCAGTATTTT.

Details on this clonotype: A clone one base away is much larger, so this may be a read error. V gene TRBV10-3 combines with J gene TRBJ2-5; no clear D. Germline loops: CDR1 ENHRY, CDR2 SYGVKD. The CDR3 runs 13 residues. The CDR3 spells CATSESGEETQYF. The CDR3 DNA reads TGTGCCACCAGTGAGTCGGGCGAAGAGACCCAGTACTTC.

This chain connects TRBV10-3 to TRBJ1-3; tentatively, D is TRBD1 (5 bases). CDR1 and CDR2 (germline): ENHRY, SYGVKD. The CDR3 runs to 13 residues. V was pared by 8 bases and J by 8 bases, with 16 bases between. This CDR3 reads CAIGQGEGDTIYF. CDR3 DNA: TGTGCCATCGGTCAGGGAGAGGGTGACACCATATATTTT.

The J gene is TRBJ1-5, the V gene TRBV20-1; D not resolved. The CDR3 extends over 12 amino acids. The germline V and J ends were trimmed by 3 bases and 3 bases, with 6 bases remaining between them. Germline loops: CDR1 DFQATT, CDR2 SNEGSKA (reference sequence). In DNA, the CDR3 is TGCAGTGCTAGGGGTCTCAATCAGCCCCAGCATTTT. It is translated as CSARGLNQPQHF.

This chain links TRBV7-9 with TRBJ1-3; D uncertain. Germline values: CDR1 SEHNR, CDR2 FQNEAQ (reference sequence). V lost 2 bases, J lost 4 bases, and 9 bases lay in between. The CDR3 is 14 residues long. CDR3 coding DNA: TGTGCCAGCAGCTTAATGACGGGCGGAAACACCATATATTTT. Residues: CASSLMTGGNTIYF.

CDR3 protein: CATSDRDGIRHTQYF. Here the CDR3 DNA reads TGTGCCACCAGTGATCGGGACGGGATAAGGCATACGCAGTATTTT. The gene calls are TRBV24-1 and TRBJ2-3; D could derive from TRBD1 or TRBD2 (5 bases each). Trimming cost V 3 bases and J 7 bases, with 16 bases left between them. There are 15 residues in the CDR3. CDR1 and CDR2 (germline): KGHDR, SFDVKD.

The gene calls are TRBV20-1 and TRBJ2-3; maybe TRBD1 (6 bases). Germline CDR1 reads DFQATT; CDR2 reads SNEGSKA (reference sequence). V lost 2 bases, J lost 3 bases, and 15 bases lay in between. The CDR3 sequence is 15 residues long. CDR3 nucleotides: TGCAGTGCTAGACCTCCACCACAGGGAACAGATACGCAGTATTTT. Its protein product is CSARPPPQGTDTQYF.

The CDR3 DNA follows: TGCAGTGCTAGAGGGACTGGCTCCTACGAGCAGTACTTC. Its translation is CSARGTGSYEQYF. The gene calls are TRBV20-1 and TRBJ2-7, with a possible D match to TRBD2 (5 bases). The V gene lost 1 base and the J gene lost 0 bases, with 7 bases spanning the gap. CDR1 is DFQATT and CDR2 is SNEGSKA in the germline V gene (reference sequence). CDR3 length equals 13 residues.

CDR3 loop: CASSPSGVGRETQYF. The CDR3 DNA reads as TGTGCCAGCAGTCCAAGCGGGGTAGGGCGGGAGACCCAGTACTTC. V and J are TRBV12-3 or TRBV12-4 and TRBJ2-5; 7 bases map to TRBD2. The trim removed 5 bases at V and 5 bases at J, leaving 11 bases unmatched. The CDR3 spans 15 residues.

This sequence joins TRBV7-9 and TRBJ1-4; D not certain. Deletions cut 2 bases from V and 13 bases from J, with 11 bases between. The CDR3 is made up of 12 amino acids. Germline lookup yields CDR1 SEHNR and CDR2 FQNEAQ (reference sequence). The CDR3 nucleotides read TGTGCCAGCAGCTTATCTGGCCTCACACTGTTTTTT. It codes for CASSLSGLTLFF.

The CDR3 region has the DNA TGTGCCAGCAGCTCACTAGCGGGTGAAGACTTCTCCTACAATGAGCAGTTCTTC. It is translated as CASSSLAGEDFSYNEQFF. The V call is TRBV7-8, the J call TRBJ2-1, with TRBD2 matching over 9 bases. This CDR3 has 18 residues. The germline gives CDR1 SGHVS, CDR2 FQNEAQ. V lost 4 bases to trimming and J lost 0 bases; unmatched junction nucleotides: 10.

This clonotype was seen only a few times. The V and J genes are TRBV20-1 and TRBJ2-1, with 7 bases lining up with TRBD2. V lost 0 bases to trimming and J lost 7 bases; unmatched junction nucleotides: 6. The CDR3 is 14 amino acids. Germline V gene data show CDR1 as DFQATT and CDR2 as SNEGSKA (reference sequence). CDR3 sequence: CSARDRGSGNEQFF. Written as DNA, the CDR3 is TGCAGTGCTAGAGATCGCGGGAGTGGTAATGAGCAGTTCTTC.

This clonotype was counted only a few times. The chain couples TRBV5-1 to TRBJ2-1, with TRBD2 matching over 9 bases. Germline assignment: CDR1 SGHRS and CDR2 YFSETQ. This CDR3 comprises 15 residues. With V trimmed by 1 base and J by 5 bases, 4 bases remained unmatched. CDR3 DNA: TGCGCCAGCAGCTTGATAGCGGGAGATCACAATGAGCAGTTCTTC. It yields the protein CASSLIAGDHNEQFF.

This clonotype came up many times. The rearrangement links TRBV9 to TRBJ2-2, with 8 bases fitting TRBD1. Unmatched junction bases numbered 4, after V lost 4 bases and J lost 2 bases. Germline V lookup: CDR1 SGDLS, CDR2 YYNGEE. This CDR3 has 15 amino acids. The CDR3, as DNA: TGTGCCAGCAGCTTTCAGGGGGCCAACACCGGGGAGCTGTTTTTT. Protein sequence: CASSFQGANTGELFF.

The chain uses TRBV29-1 and TRBJ1-4; D not certain. Germline V gene lookup returns CDR1 SQVTM and CDR2 ANQGSEA. Trimming removed 5 bases from V and 3 bases from J, with 16 bases in between. The CDR3 totals 15 residues. In nucleotides, the CDR3 is TGCAGCGTTCGCCCCACAGTTTGGGCTAATGAAAAACTGTTTTTT. Its translation: CSVRPTVWANEKLFF.

A few counts support this clonotype. The J gene is TRBJ2-1, the V gene TRBV6-7; 8 positions match TRBD2. TRBV6-7 is recorded as an ORF, its role being uncertain. This CDR3 is built from 13 residues. Trimming cost V 6 bases and J 8 bases; bases outside gene matches: 6. CDR3 in DNA: TGTGCCAGCAGGCGGACTAGCTCAGATGAGCAGTTCTTC. Protein sequence: CASRRTSSDEQFF.

The rearrangement links TRBV4-1 to TRBJ1-2; 8 bases match TRBD1. The CDR3 is 15 amino acids. Germline trimming cut 4 bases from V and 4 bases from J; bases unmatched to any gene: 8. CDR1 and CDR2 from the germline V gene are MGHRA and YSYEKL. The CDR3, as DNA: TGCGCCAGCAGCCCCGGCAGGGGGCCATCCTATGGCTACACCTTC. Residues: CASSPGRGPSYGYTF.

The chain uses TRBV20-1 and TRBJ2-3; 7 bases are shared with TRBD2. The CDR3 runs 15 residues. V trimming: 1 base; J trimming: 3 bases; junction bases outside the gene matches: 7. Germline loops: CDR1 DFQATT, CDR2 SNEGSKA (reference sequence). This CDR3 reads CSARVFAGETDTQYF. The CDR3 DNA is TGCAGTGCTAGAGTTTTCGCGGGAGAGACAGATACGCAGTATTTT.

This clonotype was counted ten times or more. One end of the junction is discordant with germline, which a read error may explain. The rearrangement uses TRBV6-5 and TRBJ2-1, with D maybe TRBD2 (6 bases). Germline CDR1 MNHEY, CDR2 SVGAGI. The CDR3 is 17 residues long. The chain's CDR3 is CAISYSGGSGVFNEQFF. CDR3 in DNA: TGTGCCATCAGTTACTCGGGCGGTAGCGGAGTTTTTAATGAGCAGTTCTTC.

This clonotype was detected a few times. CDR3 in amino acids: CASSGRSSNQPQHF. The DNA for the CDR3 is TGTGCCAGCTCTGGACGGAGTAGCAATCAGCCCCAGCATTTT. V and J are TRBV27 and TRBJ1-5; D is undetermined. The CDR3 totals 14 residues. The germline V and J ends were trimmed by 8 bases and 0 bases, with 11 bases remaining between them. In germline, CDR1 is MNHEY, CDR2 SMNVEV (reference sequence).

This clonotype was seen more than once but under ten times. The V gene is TRBV29-1, the J gene TRBJ2-1; TRBD2 matches at 7 bases. The CDR3 is 14 residues long. The germline V gene encodes CDR1 SQVTM and CDR2 ANQGSEA. The V and J ends lost 4 bases and 3 bases, in that order; junction bases with no gene match: 6. The DNA of the CDR3 is TGCAGCGTTGGTGGGAGGGCCATCTACAATGAGCAGTTCTTC. Translating it yields CSVGGRAIYNEQFF.

The table lists this clonotype with a few counts. This rearrangement joins TRBV11-2 to TRBJ2-1; the D gene is possibly TRBD1 (5 bases). This CDR3 contains 16 residues. V was cut by 4 bases and J by 7 bases, with 20 bases left in between. Per germline, CDR1 SGHAT and CDR2 FQNNGV. The chain's CDR3 is CASSSTAIQRKNEQFF. CDR3 nucleotides: TGTGCCAGCAGCTCGACAGCCATCCAGCGTAAAAATGAGCAGTTCTTC.

This clonotype has only a few counts. The genes are TRBV12-3 or TRBV12-4 and TRBJ2-2; either TRBD1 or TRBD2 may supply D (6 bases each). The CDR3 consists of 15 residues. V lost 6 bases to trimming and J lost 3 bases, with 14 bases between them. The CDR3 nucleotides are TGTGCCAGCAGAGGGGGGCCGGCACACACCGGGGAGCTGTTTTTT. Its protein product is CASRGGPAHTGELFF.

In this sample, this clonotype turned up a few times. The rearrangement joins TRBV9 to TRBJ2-1, with 10 bases matching TRBD2. The germline CDR1 and CDR2 sequences are SGDLS and YYNGEE. This CDR3 is built from 16 residues. V dropped 1 base and J dropped 9; count of bases not matched to a gene: 10. CDR3 protein: CASSVLAGVERGEQFF. CDR3 coding DNA: TGTGCCAGCAGCGTACTAGCGGGAGTAGAAAGAGGTGAGCAGTTCTTC.

This clonotype was seen a few times. In DNA, the CDR3 is TGTGCCAGCAGCCTACGTTTGGAGACCCAGTACTTC. Its translation: CASSLRLETQYF. The gene calls are TRBV6-6 and TRBJ2-5; D unresolved. Trimming pared 6 bases from V and 5 bases from J, leaving 10 bases between. CDR1 is MNHNY and CDR2 is SVGAGI in the germline V gene (reference sequence). The CDR3 consists of 12 residues.

The V gene is TRBV5-6, the J gene TRBJ1-2, with D unclear. Between the trimmed V and J ends, which lost 0 bases and 3 bases, there was a span of 18 bases. Germline CDR1 reads SGHDT; CDR2 reads YYEEEE. The CDR3 loop spans 17 amino acids. The CDR3 coding sequence is TGTGCCAGCAGCTTGGCCTTGTCGACACGCCGGGACTATGGCTACACCTTC. The encoded protein is CASSLALSTRRDYGYTF.

The V and J genes are TRBV28 and TRBJ2-1; 7 nucleotides agree with TRBD1. Losses at the gene ends were 8 bases for V and 0 bases for J; bases not matched to a gene: 7. The CDR3 has 15 amino acids. CDR1 and CDR2 from the germline V gene are MDHEN and SYDVKM. CDR3: CASLISGGSYNEQFF. The CDR3 DNA follows: TGTGCCAGCTTGATCTCAGGGGGCTCCTACAATGAGCAGTTCTTC.

This chain connects TRBV5-1 to TRBJ1-3; D not certain. The germline CDR1 and CDR2 sequences are SGHRS and YFSETQ. There are 14 residues in the CDR3. With 5 bases removed from V and 0 bases from J, the gap between germline ends came to 9 bases. For the CDR3, the DNA is TGCGCCAGCAGTTATGATAACTCTGGAAACACCATATATTTT. Protein sequence: CASSYDNSGNTIYF.

This clonotype was counted a few times. V and J are TRBV6-2 or TRBV6-3 and TRBJ2-1; TRBD2 aligns across 11 bases. The CDR3 covers 14 residues. The germline V gene has CDR1 MNHEY and CDR2 SVGEGT. Losses at the gene ends were 7 bases for V and 10 bases for J; bases not matched to a gene: 9. CDR3 coding DNA: TGTGCCAGCACCCAAGTCGCTAGCGGGGGGGAGCAGTTCTTC. It specifies CASTQVASGGEQFF.

The V and J genes are TRBV11-3 and TRBJ2-1; 11 nucleotides align to TRBD2. This CDR3 contains 15 residues. CDR1 and CDR2 from the germline V gene are SGHNT and YENEEA. V lost 1 base, J lost 9 bases, and 5 bases stayed unmatched. The CDR3 DNA reads TGTGCCAGCAGCTTAGGACTAGCGGGATCTGGTGAGCAGTTCTTC. This encodes CASSLGLAGSGEQFF.